The entry below describes one T cell receptor (beta chain). The antigen this receptor binds is unknown. Within one base of it there is no much larger clone, and no base qualities were kept. This sample also contains other DNA sequences that code for the same CDR3. These data belong to a study of control samples from healthy donors and cancer patients (dated by TCRdb to the early 2020s). Sequences MDHEN (CDR1) and SYDVKM (CDR2) are obtained from the germline V gene. Cut back by 1 base and 4 bases, the V and J ends lie 7 bases apart. There are 13 amino acids in the CDR3, from cysteine to phenylalanine inclusive. The retained sequence is limited to the CDR3, 39 bases, with the frame set at the first base. The protocol used for the library was the immunoSEQ multiplex PCR assay. Entries here come from immuneACCESS through TCRdb and include only in-frame sequences with V and J called. Some clones fail to appear in such tables; in the studies checked, an unresolved V gene covers under half of the shortfall, and the cause of the remainder is unknown. The sample table lists fewer than 500,000 clones, about 93% of them with a count of one. The ten largest clones capture about 6.3% of the sample.

The sequenced material came from PBMCs. The receptor chain draws on TRBV28 and TRBJ1-1, with an unclear D gene assignment. The TCR was taken from a man aged 40-55 years with head and neck cancer. The CDR3 loop reads CASSLSGGTEAFF. The DNA reads TGTGCCAGCAGTTTATCGGGTGGCACTGAAGCTTTCTTT.